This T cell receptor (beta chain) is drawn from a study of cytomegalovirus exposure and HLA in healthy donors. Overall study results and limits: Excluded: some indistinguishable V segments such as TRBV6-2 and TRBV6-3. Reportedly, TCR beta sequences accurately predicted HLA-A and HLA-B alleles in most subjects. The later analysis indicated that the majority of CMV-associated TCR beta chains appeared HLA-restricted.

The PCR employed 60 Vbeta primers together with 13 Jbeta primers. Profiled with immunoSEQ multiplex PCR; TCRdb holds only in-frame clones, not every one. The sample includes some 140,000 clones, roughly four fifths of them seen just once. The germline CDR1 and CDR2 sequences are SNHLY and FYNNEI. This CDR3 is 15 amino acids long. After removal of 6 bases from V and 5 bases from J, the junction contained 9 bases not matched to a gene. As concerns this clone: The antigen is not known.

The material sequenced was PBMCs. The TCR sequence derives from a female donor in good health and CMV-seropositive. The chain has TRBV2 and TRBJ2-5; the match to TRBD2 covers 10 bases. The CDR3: CASSTSGEPLETQYF. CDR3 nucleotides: TGTGCCAGCAGCACTAGCGGGGAGCCGTTGGAGACCCAGTACTTC.